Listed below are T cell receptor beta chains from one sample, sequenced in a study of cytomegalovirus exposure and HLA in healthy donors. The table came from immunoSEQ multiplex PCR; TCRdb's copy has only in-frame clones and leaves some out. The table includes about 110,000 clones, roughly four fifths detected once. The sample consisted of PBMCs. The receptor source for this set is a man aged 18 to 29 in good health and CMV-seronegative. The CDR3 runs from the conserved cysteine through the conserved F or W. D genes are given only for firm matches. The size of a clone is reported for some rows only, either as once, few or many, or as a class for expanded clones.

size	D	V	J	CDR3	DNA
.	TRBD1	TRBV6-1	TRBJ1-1	CASSGTGRMNTEAFF	TGTGCCAGCAGTGGGACAGGGCGAATGAACACTGAAGCTTTCTTT
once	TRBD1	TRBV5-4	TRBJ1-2	CASRLNRGYGYTF	TGTGCCAGCAGGCTAAACAGGGGCTATGGCTACACCTTC
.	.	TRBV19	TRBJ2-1	CASSIVEGREQFF	TGTGCCAGTAGTATAGTAGAAGGCAGGGAGCAGTTCTTC
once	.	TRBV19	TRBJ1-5	CASSRGGGNQPQHF	TGTGCCAGTAGTAGGGGAGGGGGCAATCAGCCCCAGCATTTT
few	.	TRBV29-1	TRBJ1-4	CSAFLEKLFF	TGCAGCGCTTTCTTGGAAAAACTGTTTTTT
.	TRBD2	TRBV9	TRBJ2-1	CASSPRGGLYNEQFF	TGTGCCAGCAGTCCCCGGGGGGGCCTCTACAATGAGCAGTTCTTC
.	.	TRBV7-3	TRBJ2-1	CASSLIAGAVTYGEQFF	TGTGCCAGCAGCTTAATTGCGGGGGCCGTAACGTACGGTGAGCAGTTCTTC
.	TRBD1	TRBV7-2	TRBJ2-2	CASTDRVGGELFF	TGTGCCAGCACCGACAGGGTGGGCGGGGAGCTGTTTTTT
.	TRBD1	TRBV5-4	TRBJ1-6	CASSLGQGANSPLHF	TGTGCCAGCAGCTTGGGCCAGGGGGCGAATTCACCCCTCCACTTT
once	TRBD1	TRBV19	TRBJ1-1	CASRTRTGGNTEAFF	TGTGCCAGTAGGACCCGGACAGGGGGGAACACTGAAGCTTTCTTT
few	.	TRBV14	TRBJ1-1	CASSQLIEAFF	TGTGCCAGCAGCCAACTTATCGAAGCTTTCTTT
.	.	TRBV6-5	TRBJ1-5	CASSSRTGNQPQHF	TGTGCCAGCAGTTCCCGCACAGGGAATCAGCCCCAGCATTTT
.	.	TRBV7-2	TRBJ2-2	CATATVNTGELFF	TGTGCCACCGCGACAGTGAACACCGGGGAGCTGTTTTTT
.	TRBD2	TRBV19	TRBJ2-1	CASIPRGGPYNEQFF	TGTGCCAGTATCCCACGGGGGGGCCCCTACAATGAGCAGTTCTTC
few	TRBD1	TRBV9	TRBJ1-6	CASSVAGRGTGVSPLHF	TGTGCCAGCAGCGTAGCCGGGAGGGGGACAGGGGTTTCACCCCTCCACTTT
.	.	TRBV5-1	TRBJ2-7	CASSLQEPSYEQYF	TGCGCCAGCAGCTTGCAGGAACCCTCCTACGAGCAGTACTTC
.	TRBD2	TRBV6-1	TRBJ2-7	CASSVRTSGGPPYEQYF	TGTGCCAGCAGTGTGCGGACTAGCGGGGGCCCCCCCTACGAGCAGTACTTC
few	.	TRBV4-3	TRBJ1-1	CASSQDQGGLVAFF	TGCGCCAGCAGCCAAGATCAGGGAGGGTTGGTAGCTTTCTTT
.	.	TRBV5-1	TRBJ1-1	CASSLIGNTEAFF	TGCGCCAGCAGCTTGATCGGGAACACTGAAGCTTTCTTT
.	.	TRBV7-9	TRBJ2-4	CASSSPELEGDIQYF	TGTGCCAGCAGCTCGCCGGAGTTAGAGGGGGACATTCAGTACTTC
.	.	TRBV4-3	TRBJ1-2	CASSQYEGSYGYTF	TGCGCCAGCAGCCAGTATGAGGGATCCTATGGCTACACCTTC
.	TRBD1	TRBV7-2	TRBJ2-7	CASSHHGTGGYEQYF	TGTGCCAGCAGCCACCACGGGACAGGGGGATACGAGCAGTACTTC
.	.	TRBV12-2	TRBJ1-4	CASRLSRTGLGKKLFF	TGTGCAAGTCGCTTATCTCGGACAGGGTTGGGGAAAAAACTGTTTTTT